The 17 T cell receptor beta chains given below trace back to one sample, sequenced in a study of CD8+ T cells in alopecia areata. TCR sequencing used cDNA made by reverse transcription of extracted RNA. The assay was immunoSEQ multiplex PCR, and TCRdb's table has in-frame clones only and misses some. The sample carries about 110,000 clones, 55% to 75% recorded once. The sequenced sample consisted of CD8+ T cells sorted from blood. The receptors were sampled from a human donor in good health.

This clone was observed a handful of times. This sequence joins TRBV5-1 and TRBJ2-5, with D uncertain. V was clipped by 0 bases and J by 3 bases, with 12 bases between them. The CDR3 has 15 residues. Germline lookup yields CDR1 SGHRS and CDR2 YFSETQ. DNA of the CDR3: TGCGCCAGCAGCTTGGTACAACTACCGAAAGAGACCCAGTACTTC. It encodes CASSLVQLPKETQYF.

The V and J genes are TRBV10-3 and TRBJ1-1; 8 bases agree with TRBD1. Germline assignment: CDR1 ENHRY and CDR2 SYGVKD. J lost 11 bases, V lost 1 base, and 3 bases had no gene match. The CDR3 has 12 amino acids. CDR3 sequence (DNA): TGTGCCATCAGTGAGTTCGGGACAGGTGCTTTCTTT. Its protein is CAISEFGTGAFF.

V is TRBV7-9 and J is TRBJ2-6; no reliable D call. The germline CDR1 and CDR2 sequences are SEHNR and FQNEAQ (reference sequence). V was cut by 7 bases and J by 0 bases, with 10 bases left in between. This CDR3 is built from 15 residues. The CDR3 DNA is TGTGCCAGCACGGAACAGAGCTCTGGGGCCAACGTCCTGACTTTC. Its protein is CASTEQSSGANVLTF.

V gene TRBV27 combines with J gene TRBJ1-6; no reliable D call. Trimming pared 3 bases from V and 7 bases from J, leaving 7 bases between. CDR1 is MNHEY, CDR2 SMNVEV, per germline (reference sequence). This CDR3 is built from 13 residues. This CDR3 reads CASSFPGNSPLHF. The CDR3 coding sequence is TGTGCCAGCAGTTTTCCTGGGAATTCACCCCTCCACTTT.

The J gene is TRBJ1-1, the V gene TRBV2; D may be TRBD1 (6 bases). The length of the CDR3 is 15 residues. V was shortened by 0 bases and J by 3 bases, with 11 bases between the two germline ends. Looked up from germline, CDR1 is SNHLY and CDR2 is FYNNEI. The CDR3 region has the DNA TGTGCCAGCAGTGAAGCGCGGGGGGCGGACACTGAAGCTTTCTTT. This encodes CASSEARGADTEAFF. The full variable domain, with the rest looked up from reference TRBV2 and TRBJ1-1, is EPEVTQTPSHQVTQMGQEVILRCVPISNHLYFYWYRQILGQKVEFLVSFYNNEISEKSEIFDDQFSVERPDGSNFTLKIRSTKLEDSAMYFCASSEARGADTEAFFGQGTRLTVV.

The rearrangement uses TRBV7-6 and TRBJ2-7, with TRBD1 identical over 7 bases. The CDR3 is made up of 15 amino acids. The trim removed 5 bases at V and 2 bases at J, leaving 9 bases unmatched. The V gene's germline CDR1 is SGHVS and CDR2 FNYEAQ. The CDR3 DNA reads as TGTGCCAGCAGCGGCTACCCGGGACAGACCTACGAGCAGTACTTC. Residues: CASSGYPGQTYEQYF.

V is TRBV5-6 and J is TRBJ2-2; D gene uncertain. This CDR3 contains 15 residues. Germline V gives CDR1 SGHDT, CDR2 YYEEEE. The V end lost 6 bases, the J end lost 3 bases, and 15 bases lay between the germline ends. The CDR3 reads CASIVARMDTGELFF. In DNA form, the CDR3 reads TGTGCCAGCATCGTGGCTAGGATGGACACCGGGGAGCTGTTTTTT.

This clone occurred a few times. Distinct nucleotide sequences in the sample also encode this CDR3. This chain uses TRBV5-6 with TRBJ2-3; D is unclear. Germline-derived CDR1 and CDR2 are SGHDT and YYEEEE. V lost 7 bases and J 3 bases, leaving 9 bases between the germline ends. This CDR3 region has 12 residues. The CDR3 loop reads CASSIGTDTQYF. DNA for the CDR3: TGTGCCAGCTCGATAGGTACAGATACGCAGTATTTT.

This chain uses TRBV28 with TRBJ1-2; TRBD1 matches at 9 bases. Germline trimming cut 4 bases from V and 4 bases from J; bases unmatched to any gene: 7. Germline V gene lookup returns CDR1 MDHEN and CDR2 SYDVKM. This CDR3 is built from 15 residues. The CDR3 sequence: CASSSITGGGYGYTF. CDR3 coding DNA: TGTGCCAGCAGTTCCATAACAGGGGGCGGCTATGGCTACACCTTC.

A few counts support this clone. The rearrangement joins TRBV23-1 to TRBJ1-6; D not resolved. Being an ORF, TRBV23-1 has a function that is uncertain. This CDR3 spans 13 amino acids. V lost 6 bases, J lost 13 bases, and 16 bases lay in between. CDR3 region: CASSHGRASPLHF. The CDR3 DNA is TGCGCCAGCAGCCACGGCCGAGCGTCGCCCCTCCACTTT.

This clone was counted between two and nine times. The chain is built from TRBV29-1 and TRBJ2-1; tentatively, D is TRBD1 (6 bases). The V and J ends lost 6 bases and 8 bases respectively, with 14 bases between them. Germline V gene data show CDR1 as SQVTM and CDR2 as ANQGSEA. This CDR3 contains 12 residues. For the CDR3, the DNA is TGCAGCGTCGCTAAGGGGGACCATGAGCAGTTCTTC. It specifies CSVAKGDHEQFF.

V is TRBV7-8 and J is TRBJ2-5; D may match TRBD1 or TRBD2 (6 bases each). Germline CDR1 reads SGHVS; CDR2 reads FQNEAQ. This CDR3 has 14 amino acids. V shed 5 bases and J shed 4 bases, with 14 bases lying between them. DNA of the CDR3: TGTGCCAGCAGCCCCGGGGGCGGGGTAGAGACCCAGTACTTC. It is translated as CASSPGGGVETQYF.

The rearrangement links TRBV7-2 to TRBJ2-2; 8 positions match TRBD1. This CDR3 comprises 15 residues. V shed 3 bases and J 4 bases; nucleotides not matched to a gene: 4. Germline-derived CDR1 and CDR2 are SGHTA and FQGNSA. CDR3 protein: CASSFFDRGTGELFF. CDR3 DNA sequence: TGTGCCAGCAGCTTTTTCGACAGGGGCACCGGGGAGCTGTTTTTT.

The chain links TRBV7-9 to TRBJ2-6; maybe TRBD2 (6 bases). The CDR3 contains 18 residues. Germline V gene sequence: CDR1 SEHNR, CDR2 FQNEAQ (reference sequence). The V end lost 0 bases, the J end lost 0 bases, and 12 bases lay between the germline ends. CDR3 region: CASSLALGLSSGANVLTF. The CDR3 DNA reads TGTGCCAGCAGCTTAGCGTTGGGACTGAGCTCTGGGGCCAACGTCCTGACTTTC.

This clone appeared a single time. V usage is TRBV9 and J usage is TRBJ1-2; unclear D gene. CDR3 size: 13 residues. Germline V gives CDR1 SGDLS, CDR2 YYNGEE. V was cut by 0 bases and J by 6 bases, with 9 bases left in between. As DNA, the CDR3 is TGTGCCAGCAGCGTAGATTCGAGTGATGGCTACACCTTC. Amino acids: CASSVDSSDGYTF.

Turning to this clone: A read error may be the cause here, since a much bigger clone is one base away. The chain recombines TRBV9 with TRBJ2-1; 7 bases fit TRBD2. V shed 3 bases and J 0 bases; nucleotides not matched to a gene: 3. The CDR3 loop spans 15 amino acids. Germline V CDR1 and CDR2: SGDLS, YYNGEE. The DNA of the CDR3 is TGTGCCAGCAGCGCAGGCGGGAGCTCCTACAATGAGCAGTTCTTC. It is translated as CASSAGGSSYNEQFF.

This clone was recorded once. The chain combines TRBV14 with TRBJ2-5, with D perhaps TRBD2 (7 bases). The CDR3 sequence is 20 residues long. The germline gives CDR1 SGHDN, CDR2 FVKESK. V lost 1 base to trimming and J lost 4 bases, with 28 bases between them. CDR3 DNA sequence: TGTGCCAGCAGCCAAGGAGGGTGGGCGGGGGCCGCCCCACGGGGAGAGACCCAGTACTTC. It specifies CASSQGGWAGAAPRGETQYF.